The next 8 T cell receptor beta chains were all read from a single sample in a study of T-cell memory formation after mild COVID-19. Via MiXCR, TCRdb re-called the 5' RACE reads, giving one row per CDR3 protein. The sample records about 58,000 distinct CDR3 sequences, 25% to 30% being singletons. Sequenced input: PBMCs or a T cell subset sorted from them (not recorded which). The source is a man between 18 and 29 years old who had mild COVID-19 (a few samples of this study predate the infection). Cell type and time point are not known.

This clonotype has at least ten counts. V gene TRBV28 combines with J gene TRBJ2-3, with 14 positions matching TRBD2. V trimming: 5 bases; J trimming: 6 bases; junction bases outside the gene matches: 10. This CDR3 region has 17 residues. CDR1 and CDR2 (germline): MDHEN, SYDVKM. The CDR3 DNA reads as TGTGCCAGCAGTAGCGGACTAGCGGGGGGTTTCAAGGATACGCAGTATTTT. It codes for CASSSGLAGGFKDTQYF.

V and J are TRBV9 and TRBJ2-3; TRBD2 agrees at 7 bases. V dropped 3 bases and J dropped 0; count of bases not matched to a gene: 13. Per the germline V gene, CDR1 is SGDLS and CDR2 is YYNGEE. The CDR3 spans 18 residues. The CDR3 nucleotides are TGTGCCAGCAGCGCCGGAGCGAAGCGGGGCCCTAGCACAGATACGCAGTATTTT. Its protein is CASSAGAKRGPSTDTQYF.

This clonotype was recorded at least ten times. V and J are TRBV6-6 and TRBJ2-1; D possibly corresponds to TRBD1 (6 bases). The length of the CDR3 is 17 residues. V shed 5 bases and J shed 7 bases, with 24 bases lying between them. Per the germline V gene, CDR1 is MNHNY and CDR2 is SVGAGI (reference sequence). Here the CDR3 reads CASSLRNRAASENEQFF. The CDR3, as DNA: TGTGCCAGCAGTCTTAGAAACAGGGCCGCAAGTGAGAATGAGCAGTTCTTC.

The gene calls are TRBV28 and TRBJ2-7, with D unresolved. The V and J ends lost 7 bases and 4 bases respectively, with 23 bases between them. This CDR3 has 16 amino acids. CDR1 and CDR2 (germline): MDHEN, SYDVKM. As DNA, the CDR3 is TGTGCCAGCACCTCAAGGTCTATGCGAGGCTCATACGAGCAGTACGTC. Encoded protein: CASTSRSMRGSYEQYV.

This clonotype has more than one count but fewer than ten. This chain joins TRBV7-8 and TRBJ2-3; 7 bases are a match to TRBD2. The junction had 14 bases not matched to a gene; V was cut back by 2 bases and J by 6 bases. Germline V CDR1 and CDR2: SGHVS, FQNEAQ. The CDR3 is made up of 17 amino acids. CDR3 sequence: CASSLPTSPLPRDTQYF. For the CDR3, the DNA is TGTGCCAGCAGCTTACCGACTAGCCCCCTCCCCCGGGATACGCAGTATTTT.

The chain is built from TRBV15 and TRBJ2-3; 7 positions agree with TRBD2. This CDR3 region has 16 residues. In germline, CDR1 is LNHNV, CDR2 YYDKDF (reference sequence). The J segment lost 6 bases and the V segment lost 3 bases, leaving 12 bases of the junction unmatched. The CDR3 DNA follows: TGTGCCACCAGCAGGGGCTCTAGCGGAGTGGGCGATACGCAGTATTTT. It yields the protein CATSRGSSGVGDTQYF.

This clonotype was detected only a few times. The chain employs TRBV6-2 or TRBV6-3 and TRBJ2-1, with TRBD2 as a possible D gene (6 bases). Between the trimmed V and J ends, which lost 4 bases and 5 bases, there was a span of 15 bases. The CDR3 sequence is 15 residues long. CDR1 and CDR2 (germline): MNHEY, SVGEGT. CDR3 in amino acids: CASSSLRDSDNEQFF. DNA of the CDR3: TGTGCCAGCAGTTCCCTACGGGACTCGGACAATGAGCAGTTCTTC.

This clonotype was seen a few times. The chain uses TRBV29-1 and TRBJ2-1, with D perhaps TRBD2 (6 bases). The CDR3 spans 15 residues. In germline, CDR1 is SQVTM, CDR2 ANQGSEA. The V end was cut by 0 bases, the J end by 7 bases, with 16 bases between. This CDR3 is CSVEEGRGGMNEQFF. For the CDR3, the DNA is TGCAGCGTTGAAGAGGGGCGGGGAGGAATGAATGAGCAGTTCTTC.